The rows below give T cell receptor beta chains drawn from one sample of a study of cytomegalovirus exposure and HLA in healthy donors. Here immunoSEQ multiplex PCR was the method, and the copy in TCRdb shows in-frame clones only, minus some. The sample records approximately 60,000 clones, under 95% being singletons. Sequenced input: PBMCs. Receptors originate from a woman aged 18-35 years in good health and CMV-seronegative. The CDR3 runs from the conserved cysteine through the conserved F or W. The order of the fields is D gene, J gene, V gene, clone size, CDR3 DNA, CDR3 protein. D genes are given only for firm matches. Only some rows state a clone size, as once, few, many or a class for expanded clones.

TRBD2 | TRBJ2-1 | TRBV4-1 | . | TGCGCCAGCAGCCAAGAAGGGACTAGCGGCGATGAGCAGTTCTTC | CASSQEGTSGDEQFF
. | TRBJ1-1 | TRBV6-6 | . | TGTGCCAGCTCGGGGGGGACTGAAGCTTTCTTT | CASSGGTEAFF
. | TRBJ1-1 | TRBV9 | . | TGTGCCAGCAGCGTTGAGGGGTGGGGAGGCACTGAAGCTTTCTTT | CASSVEGWGGTEAFF
TRBD1 | TRBJ1-1 | TRBV9 | . | TGTGCCAGCAGTCTAACGGGACAGGGGGACACTGAAGCTTTCTTT | CASSLTGQGDTEAFF
TRBD1 | TRBJ1-2 | TRBV28 | . | TGTGCCAGCGTAACAGGGGGCGCGTTTCATGGCTACACCTTC | CASVTGGAFHGYTF
TRBD2 | TRBJ2-7 | TRBV11-3 | few | TGTGCCAGCAGCCCGGGACTAGCGGGAAGTCGCGAGCAGTACTTC | CASSPGLAGSREQYF
. | TRBJ1-5 | TRBV5-1 | . | TGCGCCAGCAGCTTCCGAGACAGCAAAAATCAGCCCCAGCATTTT | CASSFRDSKNQPQHF
TRBD1 | TRBJ2-5 | TRBV18 | . | TGTGCCAGCTCACCATCTATGCCGGGACAGGGAGAGGAGACCCAGTACTTC | CASSPSMPGQGEETQYF
TRBD2 | TRBJ2-3 | TRBV19 | . | TGTGCCAGTAGTATTCTAGCGGGGGCCACAGATACGCAGTATTTT | CASSILAGATDTQYF
. | TRBJ1-4 | TRBV7-9 | . | TGTGCCAGCAGCTTAGGGGAGCGAGGAAAACTGTTTTTT | CASSLGERGKLFF
. | TRBJ2-5 | TRBV28 | . | TGTGCCAGCAGTTCGACACCTGAAGGAGGGACCCAGTACTTC | CASSSTPEGGTQYF
. | TRBJ1-1 | TRBV7-9 | once | TGTGCCAGCAGCTTACTCGGTCGAAGGGGTTTGAACACTGAAGCTTTCTTT | CASSLLGRRGLNTEAFF
. | TRBJ1-1 | TRBV11-2 | . | TGTGCCAGCAGCCAGGGCCGGAACACTGAAGCTTTCTTT | CASSQGRNTEAFF
TRBD1 | TRBJ2-6 | TRBV19 | . | TGTGCCAGTAGTCCGTGGACAGGGGCTGGGGCCAACGTCCTGACTTTC | CASSPWTGAGANVLTF
TRBD1 | TRBJ1-5 | TRBV28 | . | TGTGCCAGCAGTTCCTGGCCGACACAACAGGGACAGCAAAATCAGCCCCAGCATTTT | CASSSWPTQQGQQNQPQHF
. | TRBJ2-1 | TRBV29-1 | . | TGCAGCGTTGAAGGCAGGGGAATCTACAATGAGCAGTTCTTC | CSVEGRGIYNEQFF
TRBD2 | TRBJ2-3 | TRBV7-6 | . | TGTGCCAGCAGCTTAGGAGGGAGGGCCGTAGATACGCAGTATTTT | CASSLGGRAVDTQYF
. | TRBJ1-6 | TRBV11-2 | . | TGTGCCAGCAGCTTAGAATCCACAGGGAGTAATTCACCCCTCCACTTT | CASSLESTGSNSPLHF
. | TRBJ2-1 | TRBV9 | . | TGTGCCAGCAGCCCCTACGGGGGAGTTGAGCAGTTCTTC | CASSPYGGVEQFF
. | TRBJ2-3 | TRBV11-3 | once | TGTGCCAGCAGCTTGAGAGGTACGCAGTATTTT | CASSLRGTQYF
TRBD2 | TRBJ2-7 | TRBV19 | . | TGTGCCAGTAGTACCCCACTAGCGGCCCTACCGGAGCAGTACTTC | CASSTPLAALPEQYF
. | TRBJ1-1 | TRBV6-1 | . | TGTGCCAGCGGCCCTGAAGCTTTCTTT | CASGPEAFF
TRBD1 | TRBJ1-4 | TRBV28 | . | TGTGCCAGCAGACCTTCAGGGGGCAGTCGTGAAAAACTGTTTTTT | CASRPSGGSREKLFF
. | TRBJ2-7 | TRBV7-9 | . | TGTGCCAGCAGCCCGGGACACCCGGAGTCCTACGAGCAGTACTTC | CASSPGHPESYEQYF
. | TRBJ2-2 | TRBV5-1 | . | TGCGCCAGCAGCGCGAATTACAGATCCTCAACGAACACCGGGGAGCTGTTTTTT | CASSANYRSSTNTGELFF
. | TRBJ1-4 | TRBV28 | . | TGTGCCAGCAGTTTACGGCACAGGGCTTCTAATGAAAAACTGTTTTTT | CASSLRHRASNEKLFF
. | TRBJ2-7 | TRBV5-4 | . | TGTGCCAGCAGCGAGGGGGTAGCGGGCGGCCCCGAGCAGTACTTC | CASSEGVAGGPEQYF
TRBD2 | TRBJ2-1 | TRBV19 | . | TGTGCCAGTAGTCCCGTGGCGGGAGGGCCCAATGAGCAGTTCTTC | CASSPVAGGPNEQFF
. | TRBJ2-1 | TRBV7-3 | . | TGTGCCAGCAGCTTTTATGGGAGCGGAGAGCAGTTCTTC | CASSFYGSGEQFF
TRBD2 | TRBJ2-2 | TRBV9 | . | TGTGCCAGCAGCGTAGCGGGAGCGGGAGAGGGCACCGGGGAGCTGTTTTTT | CASSVAGAGEGTGELFF
. | TRBJ1-2 | TRBV5-1 | . | TGCGCCAGCAGACTTAGCCCCCTAGGACAGTATTATGGCTACACCTTC | CASRLSPLGQYYGYTF
. | TRBJ1-2 | TRBV29-1 | . | TGCAGCGTAGGACAGCTAAAGAACTATGGCTACACCTTC | CSVGQLKNYGYTF
TRBD1 | TRBJ1-5 | TRBV4-3 | . | TGCGCCAGCAGCCAAGTTGTAGAGGGGGCTCCTTCTGTTGGGAATCAGCCCCAGCATTTT | CASSQVVEGAPSVGNQPQHF
. | TRBJ2-3 | TRBV11-3 | . | TGTGCCAGCAGCCCGACTACGTCTAGCCGAGATACGCAGTATTTT | CASSPTTSSRDTQYF
TRBD1 | TRBJ1-3 | TRBV4-1 | . | TGCGCCAGCAGCCAAGACGGACAGGGGATCTCTGGAAACACCATATATTTT | CASSQDGQGISGNTIYF
TRBD1 | TRBJ2-7 | TRBV28 | . | TGTGCCAGCAGTTCTGGACAGGCTAATTTCTACGAGCAGTACTTC | CASSSGQANFYEQYF
. | TRBJ2-1 | TRBV16 | . | TGTGCCAGCAGCCAACTTCTCAGCTCCTACAATGAGCAGTTCTTC | CASSQLLSSYNEQFF
TRBD1 | TRBJ1-3 | TRBV6-5 | few | TGTGCCAGCAAAACTACAGGGGCTGGAAACACCATATATTTT | CASKTTGAGNTIYF
. | TRBJ1-5 | TRBV28 | . | TGTGCCAGCAGCGAACAGGGAGGGGGCAATCAGCCCCAGCATTTT | CASSEQGGGNQPQHF
. | TRBJ2-1 | TRBV7-2 | once | TGTGCCAGCAGCCAGGGCAGGGCATTTTCCTACAATGAGCAGTTCTTC | CASSQGRAFSYNEQFF
TRBD2 | TRBJ2-5 | TRBV7-9 | once | TGTGCCAGCAGTGGGGGGGCTAGCGGGGCCCAAGAGACCCAGTACTTC | CASSGGASGAQETQYF
. | TRBJ1-1 | TRBV6-1 | . | TGTGCCAGCAGCCGCTCGGGAAACACTGAAGCTTTCTTT | CASSRSGNTEAFF
. | TRBJ2-3 | TRBV5-8 | . | TGTGCCAGCAGCTTGTCGGGGAAGGGAACAGATACGCAGTATTTT | CASSLSGKGTDTQYF
TRBD2 | TRBJ2-3 | TRBV10-3 | . | TGTGCCATCAGTCGGACTAGCCAGGGGGATACGCAGTATTTT | CAISRTSQGDTQYF
. | TRBJ2-1 | TRBV10-3 | once | TGTGCCATCTCTCGCGGGTCTATCAATGAGCAGTTCTTC | CAISRGSINEQFF
TRBD2 | TRBJ2-5 | TRBV6-5 | . | TGTGCCAGCAGTTACGGCGGGAGTCAAGAGACCCAGTACTTC | CASSYGGSQETQYF
. | TRBJ2-7 | TRBV19 | . | TGTGCCAGTAGTGACACCTACGAGCAGTACTTC | CASSDTYEQYF
TRBD2 | TRBJ2-5 | TRBV2 | once | TGTGCCAGCAGTGAATCTAGCGGGAGAGAGACCCAGTACTTC | CASSESSGRETQYF
. | TRBJ2-7 | TRBV18 | once | TGTGCCAGCTCACCAGGGCCAGACGAGCAGTACTTC | CASSPGPDEQYF
TRBD2 | TRBJ2-1 | TRBV5-1 | . | TGCGCCAGCAGCAAGGGACTAGCTGAATACAATGAGCAGTTCTTC | CASSKGLAEYNEQFF
. | TRBJ2-1 | TRBV28 | . | TGTGCCAGCAGAAGACGGTGGACCCAGCGGGTCAATGAGCAGTTCTTC | CASRRRWTQRVNEQFF
TRBD1 | TRBJ1-4 | TRBV7-8 | . | TGTGCCAGCAGCGCAGGGACAGGGGTTGAAAAACTGTTTTTT | CASSAGTGVEKLFF